These 13 T cell receptor beta chains were all obtained from the same sample, sequenced in a study of blood T cell repertoires in COVID-19. The method was immunoSEQ multiplex PCR; TCRdb's version includes in-frame clones alone and lacks a portion of them. The profile shows around 260,000 clones, about nine tenths of them singletons. Sequencing used peripheral blood. Source of these receptors: a man aged 55 to 70 who had recovered from COVID-19.

This sequence joins TRBV28 and TRBJ1-3; no reliable D call. This CDR3 has 12 residues. Germline CDR1 and CDR2: MDHEN and SYDVKM. V dropped 8 bases and J dropped 0 bases, with 5 bases sitting between them. CDR3 region: CASFHSGNTIYF. CDR3 nucleotide sequence: TGTGCCAGCTTTCACTCTGGAAACACCATATATTTT.

This chain connects TRBV7-2 to TRBJ1-5, with D possibly being TRBD1 (6 bases). Trimming removed 5 bases at V and 5 bases at J, with 13 bases between. The CDR3 consists of 14 residues. In germline, CDR1 is SGHTA, CDR2 FQGNSA. As DNA, the CDR3 is TGTGCCAGCAGCCCGAGTGGGGGCTATCAGCCCCAGCATTTT. This translates into CASSPSGGYQPQHF.

This clone was observed a handful of times. The rearrangement uses TRBV7-9 and TRBJ1-6; 7 bases are shared with TRBD1. Per the germline V gene, CDR1 is SEHNR and CDR2 is FQNEAQ (reference sequence). This CDR3 is built from 14 residues. Trimming cost V 7 bases and J 9 bases; bases outside gene matches: 9. The chain's CDR3 is CASTLRQGGSPLHF. The CDR3 DNA reads as TGTGCCAGCACCCTAAGACAGGGAGGTTCACCCCTCCACTTT.

The rearrangement uses TRBV2 and TRBJ2-3; 10 bases are shared with TRBD2. This CDR3 is 15 amino acids long. V lost 7 bases and J lost 3; bases outside the gene matches: 7. Germline CDR1 SNHLY, CDR2 FYNNEI. The CDR3 DNA reads as TGTGCCAGCACCCCGACGGGACTAGCGACAGATACGCAGTATTTT. This encodes CASTPTGLATDTQYF.

The rearrangement joins TRBV2 to TRBJ2-7; 7 nucleotides agree with TRBD1. From germline, CDR1 is SNHLY and CDR2 FYNNEI. V lost 4 bases to trimming and J lost 1 base; unmatched junction nucleotides: 4. The length of the CDR3 is 14 residues. CDR3 in DNA: TGTGCCAGCAGTGGGGACAGAACGTCCTACGAGCAGTACTTC. It yields the protein CASSGDRTSYEQYF.

The chain joins TRBV6-4 to TRBJ1-2; no reliable D call. CDR3 size: 13 residues. The germline gives CDR1 MRHNA, CDR2 SNTAGT. Trimming removed 4 bases from V and 4 bases from J, with 10 bases in between. The CDR3 spells CASSGAPGYGYTF. DNA of the CDR3: TGTGCCAGCAGTGGCGCCCCCGGCTATGGCTACACCTTC.

This clone was seen only once. The rearrangement links TRBV7-9 to TRBJ1-5, with D maybe TRBD1 (6 bases). The V end lost 5 bases, the J end lost 1 base, and 12 bases lay between the germline ends. The CDR3 is 15 amino acids. Germline loops: CDR1 SEHNR, CDR2 FQNEAQ (reference sequence). This chain's CDR3 is CASSDDRYSNQPQHF. The CDR3 nucleotides are TGTGCCAGCAGCGACGACAGGTACAGCAATCAGCCCCAGCATTTT.

The chain combines TRBV6-5 with TRBJ2-5, with a tentative D call TRBD2 (6 bases). V was shortened by 6 bases and J by 5 bases, with 19 bases between the two germline ends. The CDR3 extends over 15 amino acids. The V gene's germline CDR1 is MNHEY and CDR2 SVGAGI. CDR3 in amino acids: CASRQDRLVSETQYF. The CDR3 DNA is TGTGCCAGCAGACAGGACCGACTAGTTAGCGAGACCCAGTACTTC.

The chain employs TRBV7-2 and TRBJ2-3, with 8 positions matching TRBD2. The CDR3 consists of 16 residues. Looked up from germline, CDR1 is SGHTA and CDR2 is FQGNSA. Germline trimming cut 2 bases from V and 6 bases from J; bases unmatched to any gene: 10. CDR3 in amino acids: CASSLSAGGTFDTQYF. The CDR3 DNA reads TGTGCCAGCAGCTTATCGGCGGGGGGCACCTTCGATACGCAGTATTTT.

This clone occurred once. The chain combines TRBV18 with TRBJ2-3; TRBD2 aligns across 7 bases. Germline-derived CDR1 and CDR2 are KGHSH and LQKENI. The CDR3 is 20 residues long. Losses at the gene ends were 3 bases for V and 3 bases for J; bases not matched to a gene: 21. The CDR3 reads CASSPQESAILGGRTDTQYF. In DNA, the CDR3 is TGTGCCAGCTCACCGCAAGAATCCGCCATACTCGGGGGGAGAACAGATACGCAGTATTTT.

This clone is a singleton in its sample. J is TRBJ2-7 and V is TRBV10-3, with 7 nucleotides matching TRBD2. This CDR3 has 16 residues. The V gene's germline CDR1 is ENHRY and CDR2 SYGVKD. The ends lost 0 bases at V and 3 bases at J; junction bases unmatched: 8. CDR3 sequence: CAISESRAGGGYEQYF. The CDR3 nucleotides read TGTGCCATCAGTGAGTCGAGGGCTGGCGGGGGCTACGAGCAGTACTTC.

The chain carries TRBV19 and TRBJ1-5; TRBD1 is a possible D gene (5 bases). Trimming removed 1 base from V and 6 bases from J, with 16 bases in between. This CDR3 comprises 16 residues. Germline lookup yields CDR1 LNHDA and CDR2 SQIVND (reference sequence). CDR3 nucleotides: TGTGCCAGTAGTATAGGCGCGGCAGGGAGGGGTCAGCCCCAGCATTTT. This encodes CASSIGAAGRGQPQHF.

The chain links TRBV9 to TRBJ2-5, with 8 bases aligning to TRBD2. CDR1 SGDLS and CDR2 YYNGEE come from the germline V gene. Trimming removed 0 bases from V and 0 bases from J; junction bases left unmatched: 7. This CDR3 has 17 amino acids. In nucleotides, the CDR3 is TGTGCCAGCAGCGTAGGGAGCGGGGGCTTCTACCAAGAGACCCAGTACTTC. Its translation is CASSVGSGGFYQETQYF.